Below are 32 T cell receptor beta chains sequenced from a single sample in a study of T cell repertoires in cytomegalovirus infection. TCRdb itself ran the reads through MiXCR, one entry per CDR3 protein. The sample records roughly 280,000 distinct CDR3 sequences, roughly 13% being singletons. Sequencing input: PBMCs. Source of these receptors: a human donor in good health (CMV status not recorded). Some clones in this sample may be carry-over from other donors' samples.

At least ten counts were recorded for this clonotype. This chain uses TRBV6-2 or TRBV6-3 with TRBJ1-1; no firm D call. CDR1 MNHEY and CDR2 SVGEGT come from the germline V gene. V was trimmed by 2 bases and J by 5 bases, leaving 12 bases between them. The CDR3 spans 14 residues. In DNA, the CDR3 is TGTGCCAGCAGTTACGGGCAGGCCTGGACTGAAGCTTTCTTT. Translated, it gives CASSYGQAWTEAFF.

This clonotype was detected ten times or more. This rearrangement joins TRBV7-2 to TRBJ2-1, with TRBD1 as a possible D gene (7 bases). From germline, CDR1 is SGHTA and CDR2 FQGNSA. Trimming cost V 0 bases and J 3 bases, with 9 bases left between them. This CDR3 is 15 amino acids long. The CDR3 reads CASSLAQGGYNEQFF. The CDR3 DNA is TGTGCCAGCAGCTTAGCGCAGGGGGGCTACAATGAGCAGTTCTTC.

This clonotype was found many times. The chain couples TRBV20-1 to TRBJ2-2, with 9 bases matching TRBD1. The germline gives CDR1 DFQATT, CDR2 SNEGSKA (reference sequence). The CDR3 runs to 15 residues. Unmatched junction bases numbered 8, after V lost 3 bases and J lost 6 bases. The CDR3 region is CSASKQGAVPGELFF. The CDR3 DNA reads TGCAGTGCTAGCAAACAGGGGGCGGTGCCCGGGGAGCTGTTTTTT.

This sequence joins TRBV6-5 and TRBJ1-5, with D possibly being TRBD1 (6 bases). There are 17 residues in the CDR3. Germline CDR1 reads MNHEY; CDR2 reads SVGAGI. Trimming shortened V by 5 bases and J by 3 bases, and 20 bases separated the two germline ends. DNA for the CDR3: TGTGCCAGCAGTCTAACCTGGAGGGGGGTTAACAATCAGCCCCAGCATTTT. Translation gives CASSLTWRGVNNQPQHF.

This clonotype was observed a handful of times. The genes are TRBV4-1 and TRBJ1-1, with TRBD1 matching over 8 bases. Germline V CDR1 and CDR2: MGHRA, YSYEKL. V dropped 3 bases and J dropped 3; count of bases not matched to a gene: 12. The length of the CDR3 is 17 residues. As DNA, the CDR3 is TGCGCCAGCAGCCAGCCAGGGACAGGTTGGGTGGACACTGAAGCTTTCTTT. Its translation: CASSQPGTGWVDTEAFF.

The V call is TRBV12-3 or TRBV12-4, the J call TRBJ2-2; D is perhaps TRBD2 (6 bases). Trimming took 4 bases from V and 6 from J, leaving 12 bases between them. CDR3 length equals 14 residues. The chain's CDR3 is CASSSFRLAGELFF. CDR3 nucleotide sequence: TGTGCCAGCAGTTCTTTTCGACTAGCCGGGGAGCTGTTTTTT.

This clonotype was detected many times. The chain couples TRBV7-9 to TRBJ2-7; a possible D gene is TRBD1 (6 bases). V lost 3 bases, J lost 6 bases, and 9 bases lay in between. The CDR3 extends over 12 amino acids. CDR1 SEHNR and CDR2 FQNEAQ come from the germline V gene (reference sequence). The DNA of the CDR3 is TGTGCCAGCAGCTTGACAGGCACCGAGCAGTACTTC. This translates into CASSLTGTEQYF. Full variable domain (missing parts from reference TRBV7-9 and TRBJ2-7): DTGVSQNPRHKITKRGQNVTFRCDPISEHNRLYWYRQTLGQGPEFLTYFQNEAQLEKSRLLSDRFSAERPKGSFSTLEIQRTEQGDSAMYLCASSLTGTEQYFGPGTRLTVT.

Many counts were recorded for this clonotype. The V call is TRBV5-4, the J call TRBJ1-2; 7 bases align to TRBD1. CDR1 is SGHNT and CDR2 is YYREEE in the germline V gene (reference sequence). The CDR3 length is 13 residues. V trimming: 4 bases; J trimming: 3 bases; junction bases outside the gene matches: 3. CDR3 protein: CASSRTGDYGYTF. In DNA form, the CDR3 reads TGTGCCAGCAGCCGCACAGGGGACTATGGCTACACCTTC.

This clonotype was counted between two and nine times. J is TRBJ2-2 and V is TRBV19; maybe TRBD1 (5 bases). Germline assignment: CDR1 LNHDA and CDR2 SQIVND (reference sequence). The CDR3 loop spans 14 amino acids. Trimming pared 7 bases from V and 4 bases from J, leaving 13 bases between. The CDR3 reads CASTSRVVTGELFF. The CDR3 nucleotides are TGTGCCAGTACCTCCAGGGTTGTCACCGGGGAGCTGTTTTTT.

The chain uses TRBV4-2 and TRBJ1-2; D is unresolved. Looked up from germline, CDR1 is LGHNA and CDR2 is YNFKEQ. This CDR3 is 12 amino acids long. V shed 1 base and J shed 8 bases, with 8 bases lying between them. The CDR3 loop is CASSQGSIGYTF. The CDR3, as DNA: TGTGCCAGCAGCCAAGGCAGTATCGGCTACACCTTC.

A note on this clonotype: A single base separates this from a much larger clone, so it may be a read error. CDR3 sequence reads: CARRSGGAYLSPLHF. The CDR3 DNA is TGTGCCAGAAGATCAGGGGGCGCGTACCTTTCACCCCTCCACTTT. The V gene is TRBV6-6, the J gene TRBJ1-6, with 8 bases lining up with TRBD1. Germline CDR1 is MNHNY and CDR2 is SVGAGI (reference sequence). Germline trimming cut 9 bases from V and 9 bases from J; bases unmatched to any gene: 13. The CDR3 consists of 15 residues.

At least ten counts were recorded for this clonotype. The J gene is TRBJ2-7, the V gene TRBV20-1; the D is unclear. Per the germline V gene, CDR1 is DFQATT and CDR2 is SNEGSKA (reference sequence). V lost 0 bases, J lost 4 bases, and 13 bases lay in between. The CDR3 is 14 residues long. CDR3 coding DNA: TGCAGTGCTAGAGATATGGGGAATGTTTACGAGCAGTACTTC. Its translation is CSARDMGNVYEQYF.

This clonotype was detected ten times or more. The chain combines TRBV7-2 with TRBJ2-2; 11 positions agree with TRBD2. The CDR3 is 17 residues long. Germline lookup yields CDR1 SGHTA and CDR2 FQGNSA. V was clipped by 3 bases and J by 0 bases; unmatched bases: 3. CDR3 nucleotide sequence: TGTGCCAGCAGCTTTAGCGGGAGGGGCGCGAACACCGGGGAGCTGTTTTTT. Translation gives CASSFSGRGANTGELFF.

This clonotype turned up a few times. The chain couples TRBV19 to TRBJ1-1; D unclear. The CDR3 totals 12 residues. V was pared by 7 bases and J by 3 bases, with 9 bases between. CDR1 and CDR2 from the germline V gene are LNHDA and SQIVND (reference sequence). The chain's CDR3 is CASKADYTEAFF. CDR3 bases: TGTGCCAGTAAGGCAGACTACACTGAAGCTTTCTTT. The entire variable domain, with the rest obtained from reference TRBV19 and TRBJ1-1, is as follows: DGGITQSPKYLFRKEGQNVTLSCEQNLNHDAMYWYRQDPGQGLRLIYYSQIVNDFQKGDIAEGYSVSREKKESFPLTVTSAQKNPTAFYLCASKADYTEAFFGQGTRLTVV.

The J gene is TRBJ2-1, the V gene TRBV7-4; 8 nucleotides match TRBD2. In germline, CDR1 is SGHVT, CDR2 SQSDAQ. The CDR3 spans 15 residues. Trimming took 4 bases from V and 4 from J; bases not matched to a gene: 6. CDR3 in amino acids: CASSSAGVFYNEQFF. The CDR3 region has the DNA TGTGCCAGCAGCTCAGCGGGGGTTTTTTACAATGAGCAGTTCTTC.

This clonotype was recorded many times. The V gene is TRBV11-2, the J gene TRBJ2-1; D is tentatively TRBD1 or TRBD2 (5 bases each). Between the trimmed V and J ends, which lost 5 bases and 10 bases, there was a span of 18 bases. Germline CDR1 is SGHAT and CDR2 is FQNNGV. The CDR3 loop spans 14 amino acids. CDR3 DNA sequence: TGTGCCAGCAGCCGAGAATTGCTAGGGGAGGAGCAGTTCTTC. It yields the protein CASSRELLGEEQFF.

This clonotype has just a few counts. The chain joins TRBV12-3 or TRBV12-4 to TRBJ2-5; 8 nucleotides match TRBD1. J was trimmed by 1 base and V by 6 bases; bases with no gene match: 13. The CDR3 contains 17 residues. CDR3 sequence: CASSFGHGQGIQETQYF. In DNA form, the CDR3 reads TGTGCCAGCAGCTTTGGGCATGGACAGGGAATCCAAGAGACCCAGTACTTC.

J is TRBJ2-7 and V is TRBV7-2; D gene uncertain. CDR1 is SGHTA and CDR2 is FQGNSA in the germline V gene. This CDR3 has 13 residues. Trimming cost V 1 base and J 3 bases, with 7 bases left between them. The CDR3 DNA follows: TGTGCCAGCAGCTTAGTTGGAGACTACGAGCAGTACTTC. Translated, it gives CASSLVGDYEQYF.

V and J are TRBV6-5 and TRBJ1-4; D gene unclear. Germline CDR1 and CDR2: MNHEY and SVGAGI. The CDR3 extends over 13 amino acids. The V gene lost 1 base and the J gene lost 11 bases, with 11 bases spanning the gap. The DNA of the CDR3 is TGTGCCAGCAGTTACTTGGATTTGAGGAAACTGTTTTTT. Its translation: CASSYLDLRKLFF.

The gene calls are TRBV2 and TRBJ1-2, with 10 bases that match TRBD1. The J segment lost 9 bases and the V segment lost 8 bases, leaving 9 bases of the junction unmatched. The CDR3 is made up of 13 amino acids. The germline V gene has CDR1 SNHLY and CDR2 FYNNEI. CDR3 sequence reads: CASDRDRGFRYTF. The CDR3 DNA follows: TGTGCCAGCGACCGGGACAGGGGTTTCCGCTACACCTTC.

In its sample, this clonotype was seen many times. The J gene is TRBJ2-4, the V gene TRBV6-4; possibly TRBD2 for D (5 bases). Trimming left V 2 bases short and J 3 bases short, with 8 bases between. The germline V gene encodes CDR1 MRHNA and CDR2 SNTAGT. The length of the CDR3 is 14 residues. Here the CDR3 reads CASSDNRDKNIQYF. As DNA, the CDR3 is TGTGCCAGCAGTGACAACCGGGACAAAAACATTCAGTACTTC.

This clonotype was found a few times. This sequence joins TRBV29-1 and TRBJ2-5; a weak D match, TRBD1 (6 bases). The germline gives CDR1 SQVTM, CDR2 ANQGSEA. V was pared by 8 bases and J by 0 bases, with 10 bases between. The CDR3 runs 12 residues. In nucleotides, the CDR3 is TGCAGCTCAGGACAGTACCAAGAGACCCAGTACTTC. As protein: CSSGQYQETQYF.

Ten or more counts support this clonotype. This sequence joins TRBV12-5 and TRBJ2-1; 14 bases are shared with TRBD2. Per germline, CDR1 LGHNT and CDR2 FRNRAP. The CDR3 is 14 residues long. The trim removed 7 bases at V and 9 bases at J, leaving 5 bases unmatched. The CDR3 DNA is TGTGCTAGTGCCAGGACTAGCGGGAGGCCTGAGCAGTTCTTC. This translates into CASARTSGRPEQFF.

This clonotype occurred many times. The rearrangement joins TRBV6-6 to TRBJ1-2, with D hard to call. Germline CDR1 and CDR2: MNHNY and SVGAGI (reference sequence). This CDR3 has 16 amino acids. The germline V and J ends were trimmed by 6 bases and 2 bases, with 19 bases remaining between them. The CDR3 here is CASSRPIGQLNYGYTF. CDR3 nucleotides: TGTGCCAGCAGCCGACCGATAGGGCAGCTGAACTATGGCTACACCTTC.

Ten or more counts support this clonotype. This chain joins TRBV11-3 and TRBJ1-1; D gene unclear. Germline loops: CDR1 SGHNT, CDR2 YENEEA. V shed 4 bases and J shed 0 bases, with 9 bases lying between them. The CDR3 covers 14 residues. The CDR3, as DNA: TGTGCCAGCAGCTGGAGCGGGATGAACACTGAAGCTTTCTTT. It translates to CASSWSGMNTEAFF.

This clonotype was detected once. A junction end diverges from the germline sequence, so it may reflect a read error. This CDR3 is CASTSGTNVLTF. CDR3 sequence (DNA): TGTGCCAGCACGTCTGGGACCAACGTCCTGACTTTC. This sequence joins TRBV25-1 and TRBJ2-6; D gene ambiguous. CDR3 length: 12 residues. Germline V gene sequence: CDR1 MGHDK, CDR2 SYGVNS.

This clonotype was detected only a few times. The genes are TRBV20-1 and TRBJ1-1; D unclear. Germline CDR1 is DFQATT and CDR2 is SNEGSKA (reference sequence). V lost 2 bases and J 7 bases, leaving 14 bases between the germline ends. The CDR3 has 13 residues. The DNA for the CDR3 is TGCAGTGCTAGATCCAGCTACCTAAATGAAGCTTTCTTT. Translation: CSARSSYLNEAFF.

The chain combines TRBV20-1 with TRBJ2-1; D is undetermined. Germline-derived CDR1 and CDR2 are DFQATT and SNEGSKA (reference sequence). The CDR3 has 12 amino acids. Trimming stripped 5 bases from V and 7 bases from J, with 12 bases between. The CDR3 bases are TGCAGTGCTCCGGATAATACTAATGAGCAGTTCTTC. As protein: CSAPDNTNEQFF.

This clonotype was detected ten times or more. This sequence joins TRBV7-6 and TRBJ2-7; 11 bases are a match to TRBD2. CDR1 is SGHVS, CDR2 FNYEAQ, per germline. The CDR3 runs to 15 residues. V dropped 0 bases and J dropped 7; count of bases not matched to a gene: 5. The CDR3 bases are TGTGCCAGCAGCTTAGCGACTAGCGGGAAGGGTGAGCAGTACTTC. Protein product: CASSLATSGKGEQYF.

The sample holds a few counts of this clonotype. This sequence joins TRBV6-1 and TRBJ1-1; D gene ambiguous. Germline CDR1 reads MNHNS; CDR2 reads SASEGT. This CDR3 is 10 amino acids long. With 10 bases removed from V and 7 bases from J, the gap between germline ends came to 10 bases. The DNA for the CDR3 is TGTGCCATCGGACGTGATGAAGCTTTCTTT. Its translation: CAIGRDEAFF.

A few counts support this clonotype. This rearrangement joins TRBV12-3 or TRBV12-4 to TRBJ2-1, with D perhaps matching TRBD1 (5 bases). This CDR3 comprises 11 residues. V lost 10 bases, J lost 4 bases, and 8 bases lay in between. DNA of the CDR3: TGTGCCATAACAGGTTACAATGAGCAGTTCTTC. Its translation: CAITGYNEQFF.

This clonotype was observed a handful of times. The V call is TRBV10-3, the J call TRBJ1-1; D perhaps matches TRBD1 (5 bases). Germline V CDR1 and CDR2: ENHRY, SYGVKD. V was shortened by 10 bases and J by 3 bases, with 18 bases between the two germline ends. The length of the CDR3 is 14 residues. The CDR3 nucleotides read TGTGCCACAGGGACCGGGTTTACGGACACTGAAGCTTTCTTT. This translates into CATGTGFTDTEAFF.